The source of this T cell receptor (beta chain) is a study of T cell clusters in autoimmune cytopenias. The germline V gene has CDR1 LGHNA and CDR2 YNFKEQ. This CDR3 region has 14 residues. TRB was amplified from around 250 ng of peripheral blood genomic DNA per sample. Whole-study results and caveats: Functional roles of the in silico T cell clusters still await experimental validation. Comparing secondary cytopenia with chronic lymphocytic leukemia showed no cluster-lack signature, apparently masked by lymphoma repertoire.

One tube held mixed TRB-A and TRB-B primer pools for touch-down PCR. With the multiplex PCR reads reprocessed, TCRdb shows one record per CDR3 protein and no DNA. Here the sample table reports around 7,400 distinct CDR3 sequences. As regards this clonotype: Its antigen remains unknown.

The receptor's source is a human donor with an autoimmune cytopenia or autoimmune hepatitis (not recorded which). The rearrangement joins TRBV4-2 to TRBJ2-2. The material sequenced was peripheral blood. CDR3: CASSQEPITGELFF.